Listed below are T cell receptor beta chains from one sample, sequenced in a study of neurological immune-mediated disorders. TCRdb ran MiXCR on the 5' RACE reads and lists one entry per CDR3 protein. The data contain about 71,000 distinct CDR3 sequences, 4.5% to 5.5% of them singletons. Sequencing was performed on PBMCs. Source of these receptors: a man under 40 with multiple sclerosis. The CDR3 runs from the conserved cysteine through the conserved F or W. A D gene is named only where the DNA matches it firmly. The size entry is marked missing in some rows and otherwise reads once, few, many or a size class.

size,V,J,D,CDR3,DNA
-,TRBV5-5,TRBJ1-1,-,CASSLARGIEAFF,TGTGCCAGCAGCTTGGCCAGGGGCATTGAAGCTTTCTTT
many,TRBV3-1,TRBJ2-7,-,CASSQVWGRIPYEQYF,TGTGCCAGCAGCCAAGTTTGGGGCAGGATCCCCTACGAGCAGTACTTC
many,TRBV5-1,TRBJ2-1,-,CASSSQTFGGEQFF,TGCGCCAGCAGCTCCCAGACCTTCGGCGGGGAGCAGTTCTTC
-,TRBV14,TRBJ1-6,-,CASSRSVPSSYNSPLNF,TGTGCCAGCAGCCGGTCGGTTCCGAGCTCCTATAATTCACCCCTCAACTTT
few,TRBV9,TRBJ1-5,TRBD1,CASSVSTGSGQPQHF,TGTGCCAGCAGCGTGTCGACAGGGTCAGGTCAGCCCCAGCATTTT
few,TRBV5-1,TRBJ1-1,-,CASSLETGHTEAFF,TGCGCCAGCAGCTTGGAGACGGGGCACACTGAAGCTTTCTTT
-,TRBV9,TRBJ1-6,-,CASSVGLGSPLNF,-
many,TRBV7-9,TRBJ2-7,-,CASSYGGIYEQYF,TGTGCCAGCAGCTATGGAGGAATCTACGAGCAGTACTTC
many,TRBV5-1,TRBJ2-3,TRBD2,CASSLLLRGGADTQYF,TGCGCCAGCAGCCTACTCCTTCGCGGGGGGGCAGATACGCAGTATTTT
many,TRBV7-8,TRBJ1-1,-,CASSDMIGTEAFF,TGTGCCAGCAGCGACATGATTGGGACTGAAGCTTTCTTT
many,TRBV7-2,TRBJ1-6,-,CASSPRGFPGNSPLNF,TGTGCCAGCAGCCCACGGGGTTTCCCAGGGAATTCACCCCTCAACTTT
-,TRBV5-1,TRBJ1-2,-,CASSPRGPDYNNYGYTF,TGCGCCAGCAGCCCCCGGGGCCCAGATTATAACAACTATGGCTACACCTTC
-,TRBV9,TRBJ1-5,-,CASSVGASRNQPQNF,TGTGCCAGCAGCGTGGGGGCCTCCCGCAATCAGCCCCAGAATTTT
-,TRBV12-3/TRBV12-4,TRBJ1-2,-,CASSLDSPYGYTF,TGTGCCAGCAGTTTGGACAGTCCCTATGGCTACACCTTC